This T cell receptor beta chain was captured by sequencing in a study of CD8 T cells in Susac syndrome. Random hexamers were used to reverse transcribe 0.5 to 1 ug of RNA. It was immunoSEQ multiplex PCR that amplified TCR beta CDR3 across 54 Vbeta and 13 Jbeta. Each CDR3 protein is one row after TCRdb ran MiXCR on the immunoSEQ multiplex PCR reads. The table shows 230,000 or so distinct CDR3 sequences, with about 95% occurring only once. Germline-derived CDR1 and CDR2 are DFQATT and SNEGSKA (reference sequence). The CDR3 runs 14 residues. Deletions cut 2 bases from V and 0 bases from J, with 9 bases between. This clonotype was seen just once. Sequencing of TCR beta was carried out in blood CD8+ and CD4+ T cells. Negative isolation was used for CD8+ and CD4+ T cells and FACS enrichment for TEMRA cells.

The TCR originated in a human donor with multiple sclerosis. The genes are TRBV20-1 and TRBJ2-3, with a possible D match to TRBD2 (6 bases). Input material: CD4+ T cells from PBMCs. Here the CDR3 reads CSARYGGSTDTQYF. The CDR3 coding sequence is TGCAGTGCTAGATATGGGGGGAGCACAGATACGCAGTATTTT.